This T cell receptor beta chain is from a study of somatic mutations in cytotoxic T cells in rheumatoid arthritis. Study-wide findings and caveats: Significant differences in CD8+ T-cell clonality were not found between rheumatoid arthritis patients and healthy controls (age-matched).

Remarks on this clone: Its cognate antigen is unknown.

CDR1 is SGHDT, CDR2 YYEEEE, per germline. With V trimmed by 4 bases and J by 7 bases, 14 bases remained unmatched. This CDR3 is built from 18 residues. In the study's own analysis: The authors compared patient CD8+ clones larger than 1% against published virus-specific TCRB sequences. Only a few of these clones matched. Libraries were prepared by immunoSEQ multiplex PCR; TCRdb keeps only in-frame clonotypes and omits some of them. V and J calls and clone size come straight from that table; D and trimming were deduced from the DNA. The profile covers fewer than 20,000 clones, with around 80% appearing a single time and about 28% taken by the ten largest.

The sequence came from an adult with rheumatoid arthritis. The gene calls are TRBV5-6 and TRBJ2-7; 16 positions match TRBD2. The sequenced material came from CD8+ T cells sorted from blood. CDR3 loop: CASSGTGTSGRAFGEQYF. CDR3 in DNA: TGTGCCAGCAGCGGGACCGGGACTAGCGGGAGGGCTTTCGGGGAGCAGTACTTC.